A single sample is the source of the 18 T cell receptor beta chains below, sequenced in a study of blood T cell repertoires in COVID-19. Measured with immunoSEQ multiplex PCR; TCRdb has only the in-frame clones, and not every one. The sample holds a few hundred thousand clones, approximately 83% seen once. The sequenced material came from PBMCs or T cells enriched from blood (not recorded which). The source is a woman aged 45-65 years who had recovered from COVID-19.

This chain links TRBV28 with TRBJ1-5, with D perhaps TRBD1 (5 bases). Deletions cut 3 bases from V and 5 bases from J, with 14 bases between. CDR3 length equals 15 residues. Germline CDR1 is MDHEN and CDR2 is SYDVKM. The DNA for the CDR3 is TGTGCCAGCAGTTTGGGGTTAGACAGCTATCAGCCCCAGCATTTT. As protein: CASSLGLDSYQPQHF.

The chain couples TRBV7-3 to TRBJ2-7; a weak D match, TRBD1 (6 bases). V lost 4 bases and J 2 bases, leaving 12 bases between the germline ends. Germline V CDR1 and CDR2: SGHTA, FQGTGA. The CDR3 loop spans 14 amino acids. The CDR3 nucleotides read TGTGCCAGCAGCTCGACAGGCGCGACCTACGAGCAGTACTTC. Residues: CASSSTGATYEQYF.

The CDR3 DNA sequence: TGTGCCAGCAGTAACGGACAGGGCGGGTACGAGCAGTACTTC. Translating it yields CASSNGQGGYEQYF. V gene TRBV6-5 combines with J gene TRBJ2-7, with 8 bases fitting TRBD1. This CDR3 spans 14 amino acids. V was pared by 5 bases and J by 4 bases, with 7 bases of the junction left unmatched. In germline, CDR1 is MNHEY, CDR2 SVGAGI.

The genes are TRBV2 and TRBJ2-3; no reliable D call. This CDR3 has 12 amino acids. The V end lost 7 bases, the J end lost 2 bases, and 7 bases lay between the germline ends. From germline, CDR1 is SNHLY and CDR2 FYNNEI. This CDR3 is CASKEFTDTQYF. Written as DNA, the CDR3 is TGTGCCAGCAAGGAGTTCACAGATACGCAGTATTTT.

This chain connects TRBV7-6 to TRBJ1-3; D remains ambiguous. Germline CDR1 SGHVS, CDR2 FNYEAQ. The CDR3 spans 17 residues. The V end was cut by 0 bases, the J end by 0 bases, with 12 bases between. As DNA, the CDR3 is TGTGCCAGCAGCTTAGCGGCAACAGCGGCCTCTGGAAACACCATATATTTT. Protein: CASSLAATAASGNTIYF.

This clone was recorded once. V is TRBV15 and J is TRBJ2-7, with D perhaps TRBD2 (6 bases). The CDR3 contains 13 residues. Germline V CDR1 and CDR2: LNHNV, YYDKDF (reference sequence). Trimming pared 1 base from V and 7 bases from J, leaving 11 bases between. The CDR3 reads CATSRVAGSEQYF. The CDR3 DNA follows: TGTGCCACCAGCAGAGTGGCGGGGTCAGAGCAGTACTTC.

V usage is TRBV19 and J usage is TRBJ1-1; no definite D call. The CDR3 spans 13 residues. Germline lookup yields CDR1 LNHDA and CDR2 SQIVND (reference sequence). V lost 5 bases and J 12 bases, leaving 19 bases between the germline ends. The CDR3 spells CASSLRHGPETFF. Here the CDR3 DNA reads TGTGCCAGTAGTTTAAGACACGGTCCTGAGACTTTCTTT.

The J gene is TRBJ2-3, the V gene TRBV7-8; possibly TRBD2 for D (5 bases). The ends were cut back, 3 bases at V and 6 bases at J, with 10 bases in the middle. Germline V gene data show CDR1 as SGHVS and CDR2 as FQNEAQ. This CDR3 contains 13 residues. In nucleotides, the CDR3 is TGTGCCAGCAGCTTCAAAGCGGAGGATACGCAGTATTTT. Residues: CASSFKAEDTQYF.

This chain links TRBV4-2 with TRBJ2-1; D remains unclear. The CDR3 runs 13 residues. Per the germline V gene, CDR1 is LGHNA and CDR2 is YNFKEQ. The V end lost 4 bases, the J end lost 15 bases, and 19 bases lay between the germline ends. The CDR3 nucleotides read TGTGCCAGCAGCCCCCTTAGTGATGAAGAACGGTTCTTC. It yields the protein CASSPLSDEERFF.

This clone was seen a few times. The chain joins TRBV27 to TRBJ1-4; possibly TRBD1 for D (5 bases). With 3 bases removed from V and 0 bases from J, the gap between germline ends came to 8 bases. The CDR3 is 15 residues long. Germline V gene sequence: CDR1 MNHEY, CDR2 SMNVEV (reference sequence). CDR3 residues: CASSFLGATNEKLFF. CDR3 sequence (DNA): TGTGCCAGCAGTTTTCTAGGGGCAACTAATGAAAAACTGTTTTTT.

The V and J genes are TRBV7-2 and TRBJ2-7; 14 nucleotides line up with TRBD2. Unmatched junction bases numbered 3, after V lost 5 bases and J lost 0 bases. The V gene's germline CDR1 is SGHTA and CDR2 FQGNSA. The CDR3 totals 16 residues. For the CDR3, the DNA is TGTGCCAGCAGCCCGGGACTAGCGGGAGTCTCCTACGAGCAGTACTTC. This sequence encodes CASSPGLAGVSYEQYF.

The genes are TRBV20-1 and TRBJ2-3, with 8 bases aligning to TRBD1. Germline CDR1 is DFQATT and CDR2 is SNEGSKA (reference sequence). J gave up 1 base and V 3 bases, and 3 bases lay outside the gene matches. This CDR3 spans 14 amino acids. Here the CDR3 DNA reads TGCAGTGCTAGTGGACAGGGTGGCACAGATACGCAGTATTTT. It specifies CSASGQGGTDTQYF.

This rearrangement joins TRBV2 to TRBJ1-4; a weak D match, TRBD1 (6 bases). The length of the CDR3 is 14 residues. Per germline, CDR1 SNHLY and CDR2 FYNNEI. V dropped 7 bases and J dropped 5 bases, with 14 bases sitting between them. The CDR3 is CASTPGQMNEKLFF. The CDR3 DNA reads TGTGCCAGCACGCCCGGACAGATGAATGAAAAACTGTTTTTT.

In DNA form, the CDR3 reads TGTGCCAGCGGACGGGGGGCTAATTCACCCCTCCACTTT. This translates into CASGRGANSPLHF. This chain connects TRBV5-4 to TRBJ1-6, with D possibly matching TRBD1 (6 bases). V lost 7 bases, J lost 6 bases, and 11 bases lay in between. This CDR3 contains 13 residues. Germline loops: CDR1 SGHNT, CDR2 YYREEE (reference sequence).

V gene TRBV7-9 combines with J gene TRBJ1-6; D possibly corresponds to TRBD1 (5 bases). The CDR3 spans 18 residues. In germline, CDR1 is SEHNR, CDR2 FQNEAQ (reference sequence). Trimming left V 2 bases short and J 5 bases short, with 19 bases between. CDR3 DNA: TGTGCCAGCAGCTTATTAGGTCTGGGGCCAATCGATAATTCACCCCTCCACTTT. Its translation is CASSLLGLGPIDNSPLHF.

The chain couples TRBV18 to TRBJ1-5; the D is unclear. V was cut by 2 bases and J by 5 bases, with 7 bases left in between. The germline V gene encodes CDR1 KGHSH and CDR2 LQKENI. The CDR3 covers 13 residues. CDR3 in DNA: TGTGCCAGCTCACCAGGGCCACATCAGCCCCAGCATTTT. Residues: CASSPGPHQPQHF.

This chain uses TRBV29-1 with TRBJ2-1; 9 positions agree with TRBD1. The germline V gene encodes CDR1 SQVTM and CDR2 ANQGSEA. This CDR3 spans 13 amino acids. Trimming removed 7 bases from V and 7 bases from J; junction bases left unmatched: 8. CDR3 nucleotide sequence: TGCAGCGCGCGAGGACAGGGGAGGAATGAGCAGTTCTTC. Its translation is CSARGQGRNEQFF.

The chain uses TRBV19 and TRBJ1-5; possibly TRBD1 for D (5 bases). Germline V gene data show CDR1 as LNHDA and CDR2 as SQIVND (reference sequence). The CDR3 consists of 16 residues. Trimming shortened V by 6 bases and J by 1 base, and 16 bases separated the two germline ends. Here the CDR3 DNA reads TGTGCCAGTAGAACAGGCGGGGAGTCCAGCAATCAGCCCCAGCATTTT. Its protein is CASRTGGESSNQPQHF.